A selection of T cell receptor beta chains follows, all from one sample in a study of identical twins. TCRdb reprocessed the 5' RACE reads via MiXCR and lists one record per CDR3 protein. The sample contains approximately 1.8 million distinct CDR3 sequences, about 32% of which appear only once. The specimen was cord blood. These receptors originate from a newborn girl in good health. Each CDR3 is given without its conserved first and last residue. Clone size, where shown, is once, few, many, or a class for clones that have expanded.

clone size: once
V gene: TRBV10-3
J gene: NA
CDR3 length: 14
CDR3 protein: AISGTSGRAYNEQY

clone size: NA
V gene: TRBV7-2
J gene: TRBJ2-3
CDR3 length: 12
CDR3 protein: ASSLTRGADTRY

clone size: NA
V gene: TRBV2
J gene: TRBJ2-2
CDR3 length: 12
CDR3 protein: ASSENYNTGELF

clone size: many
V gene: TRBV5-1
J gene: TRBJ2-3
CDR3 length: 11
CDR3 protein: ASSSPSTDTQY

clone size: NA
V gene: TRBV29-1
J gene: TRBJ2-1
CDR3 length: 13
CDR3 protein: SVRVRTGGYNEQF

clone size: few
V gene: TRBV27
J gene: TRBJ2-7
CDR3 length: 15
CDR3 protein: ATRRTSGSTVSYEQY

clone size: NA
V gene: TRBV28
J gene: TRBJ2-1
CDR3 length: 13
CDR3 protein: ASIGRTSGFNEQF

clone size: few
V gene: TRBV3-1
J gene: TRBJ2-3
CDR3 length: 14
CDR3 protein: ASSQGTAPSTDTQY

clone size: NA
V gene: TRBV3-1
J gene: TRBJ2-1
CDR3 length: 16
CDR3 protein: ASSRDGTSGLFYNEQF

clone size: few
V gene: TRBV12-3/TRBV12-4
J gene: TRBJ1-2
CDR3 length: 11
CDR3 protein: ASVSGTGDGYT

clone size: NA
V gene: TRBV2
J gene: TRBJ2-3
CDR3 length: 17
CDR3 protein: ASTYRDINLGWSTDTQY

clone size: NA
V gene: TRBV3-1
J gene: TRBJ2-7
CDR3 length: 12
CDR3 protein: ASSQADSYYEQY

clone size: few
V gene: TRBV5-1
J gene: TRBJ1-4
CDR3 length: 13
CDR3 protein: ASSIEGRINEKLF

clone size: NA
V gene: TRBV5-1
J gene: TRBJ2-5
CDR3 length: 12
CDR3 protein: ASSFSGLHNEQY

clone size: NA
V gene: TRBV6-1
J gene: TRBJ2-1
CDR3 length: 12
CDR3 protein: ASGDRPTYNEQF

clone size: few
V gene: TRBV27
J gene: TRBJ1-6
CDR3 length: 12
CDR3 protein: ASSFGTGESPLH

clone size: NA
V gene: TRBV6-1
J gene: TRBJ1-5
CDR3 length: 13
CDR3 protein: ASSSLGGGNQPQH

clone size: NA
V gene: TRBV4-1
J gene: TRBJ2-1
CDR3 length: 12
CDR3 protein: ASSLRATGNEQF

clone size: few
V gene: TRBV10-3
J gene: TRBJ1-1
CDR3 length: 12
CDR3 protein: AIRPGQGLAEAF

clone size: many
V gene: TRBV5-1
J gene: TRBJ2-7
CDR3 length: 13
CDR3 protein: ASSLGTSGSYEQY

clone size: few
V gene: TRBV5-1
J gene: NA
CDR3 length: 11
CDR3 protein: ASNRQGKDEQY

clone size: NA
V gene: TRBV12-3/TRBV12-4
J gene: TRBJ1-2
CDR3 length: 14
CDR3 protein: ASSFFDRGHNYGYT

clone size: few
V gene: TRBV27
J gene: TRBJ1-1
CDR3 length: 14
CDR3 protein: ASSLFGGGWNTEAF

clone size: NA
V gene: TRBV29-1
J gene: TRBJ2-6
CDR3 length: 14
CDR3 protein: SVPTGGLSGANVLT

clone size: NA
V gene: TRBV20-1
J gene: TRBJ1-5
CDR3 length: 14
CDR3 protein: SASHPGPIAYQPQH

clone size: NA
V gene: TRBV10-3
J gene: TRBJ2-1
CDR3 length: 13
CDR3 protein: AISKLASPYNEQF

clone size: many
V gene: TRBV27
J gene: TRBJ2-6
CDR3 length: 14
CDR3 protein: ASSLSPFSGANVLT

clone size: NA
V gene: TRBV19
J gene: TRBJ2-6
CDR3 length: 13
CDR3 protein: ASSTRSSGANVLT

clone size: once
V gene: TRBV4-2
J gene: TRBJ2-7
CDR3 length: 13
CDR3 protein: ASSQERGRPYEQY

clone size: NA
V gene: TRBV7-2
J gene: TRBJ2-7
CDR3 length: 14
CDR3 protein: ASSLTGTSGAYEQY

clone size: few
V gene: TRBV12-3/TRBV12-4
J gene: TRBJ2-6
CDR3 length: 14
CDR3 protein: ASSFGFSSGANVLT

clone size: NA
V gene: TRBV27
J gene: TRBJ2-4
CDR3 length: 14
CDR3 protein: ASRVTLAWPSRFLY

clone size: few
V gene: TRBV19
J gene: TRBJ2-7
CDR3 length: 12
CDR3 protein: ASSITGQTYEQY

clone size: NA
V gene: TRBV27
J gene: TRBJ1-1
CDR3 length: 11
CDR3 protein: ASSSPRGTEAF

clone size: many
V gene: TRBV10-3
J gene: TRBJ2-3
CDR3 length: 15
CDR3 protein: AISGDPRTGGTDTQY

clone size: NA
V gene: TRBV30
J gene: TRBJ2-7
CDR3 length: 11
CDR3 protein: AWIGTGGYEQY

clone size: many
V gene: TRBV10-3
J gene: TRBJ2-3
CDR3 length: 11
CDR3 protein: AISKGSTDTQY

clone size: NA
V gene: TRBV28
J gene: TRBJ1-1
CDR3 length: 13
CDR3 protein: ASSRRGPMNTEAF

clone size: many
V gene: TRBV29-1
J gene: TRBJ1-2
CDR3 length: 10
CDR3 protein: SVDYRHYGYT

clone size: once
V gene: TRBV11-2
J gene: TRBJ2-1
CDR3 length: 15
CDR3 protein: ASSLGGGGKPYNEQF

clone size: NA
V gene: TRBV12-3/TRBV12-4
J gene: TRBJ2-3
CDR3 length: 17
CDR3 protein: ASSLTDWAGTSGTDTQY

clone size: few
V gene: TRBV20-1
J gene: TRBJ2-4
CDR3 length: 12
CDR3 protein: RAPGVAGGNIQY

clone size: few
V gene: TRBV20-1
J gene: TRBJ2-3
CDR3 length: 12
CDR3 protein: SASPSARTDTQY

clone size: few
V gene: TRBV11-2
J gene: TRBJ2-7
CDR3 length: 13
CDR3 protein: ASSLTGEGSYEQY

clone size: NA
V gene: TRBV7-2
J gene: TRBJ2-3
CDR3 length: 14
CDR3 protein: ASSLGGGSSTDTQY

clone size: NA
V gene: TRBV11-2
J gene: TRBJ1-6
CDR3 length: 13
CDR3 protein: ASSLDTGINSPLH

clone size: few
V gene: TRBV14
J gene: TRBJ1-2
CDR3 length: 11
CDR3 protein: ASSHSHNYGYT

clone size: once
V gene: TRBV29-1
J gene: NA
CDR3 length: 11
CDR3 protein: SVAQTTGDEQY

clone size: NA
V gene: TRBV28
J gene: TRBJ1-2
CDR3 length: 12
CDR3 protein: ASTPGQGRYGYT

clone size: NA
V gene: TRBV13
J gene: TRBJ1-2
CDR3 length: 18
CDR3 protein: ASSSQAVTLWGQANYGYT

clone size: NA
V gene: TRBV7-2
J gene: TRBJ2-3
CDR3 length: 13
CDR3 protein: ASSAQGGPLAAQY